A single T cell receptor (beta chain) is shown here with its context. The source of the sample is a study of siplizumab effects on memory and regulatory T cells. Per-sample assaying covered around 10^5 TCR templates. Data came from immunoSEQ multiplex PCR; TCRdb stores just in-frame clones and leaves some out. The table has about 120,000 clones, less than 95% seen once. Germline V CDR1 and CDR2: MNHEY, SVGAGI. V trimming: 4 bases; J trimming: 0 bases; junction bases outside the gene matches: 6. The CDR3 loop spans 15 amino acids. Sequencing used non-Treg CD4+ T cells sorted from blood. The rearrangement joins TRBV6-5 to TRBJ2-7, with 7 bases that match TRBD2. The receptor was isolated from a human donor in good health. The CDR3 DNA follows: TGTGCCAGCAGTTCGCTAGCGGATTACTCCTACGAGCAGTACTTC. It encodes CASSSLADYSYEQYF.